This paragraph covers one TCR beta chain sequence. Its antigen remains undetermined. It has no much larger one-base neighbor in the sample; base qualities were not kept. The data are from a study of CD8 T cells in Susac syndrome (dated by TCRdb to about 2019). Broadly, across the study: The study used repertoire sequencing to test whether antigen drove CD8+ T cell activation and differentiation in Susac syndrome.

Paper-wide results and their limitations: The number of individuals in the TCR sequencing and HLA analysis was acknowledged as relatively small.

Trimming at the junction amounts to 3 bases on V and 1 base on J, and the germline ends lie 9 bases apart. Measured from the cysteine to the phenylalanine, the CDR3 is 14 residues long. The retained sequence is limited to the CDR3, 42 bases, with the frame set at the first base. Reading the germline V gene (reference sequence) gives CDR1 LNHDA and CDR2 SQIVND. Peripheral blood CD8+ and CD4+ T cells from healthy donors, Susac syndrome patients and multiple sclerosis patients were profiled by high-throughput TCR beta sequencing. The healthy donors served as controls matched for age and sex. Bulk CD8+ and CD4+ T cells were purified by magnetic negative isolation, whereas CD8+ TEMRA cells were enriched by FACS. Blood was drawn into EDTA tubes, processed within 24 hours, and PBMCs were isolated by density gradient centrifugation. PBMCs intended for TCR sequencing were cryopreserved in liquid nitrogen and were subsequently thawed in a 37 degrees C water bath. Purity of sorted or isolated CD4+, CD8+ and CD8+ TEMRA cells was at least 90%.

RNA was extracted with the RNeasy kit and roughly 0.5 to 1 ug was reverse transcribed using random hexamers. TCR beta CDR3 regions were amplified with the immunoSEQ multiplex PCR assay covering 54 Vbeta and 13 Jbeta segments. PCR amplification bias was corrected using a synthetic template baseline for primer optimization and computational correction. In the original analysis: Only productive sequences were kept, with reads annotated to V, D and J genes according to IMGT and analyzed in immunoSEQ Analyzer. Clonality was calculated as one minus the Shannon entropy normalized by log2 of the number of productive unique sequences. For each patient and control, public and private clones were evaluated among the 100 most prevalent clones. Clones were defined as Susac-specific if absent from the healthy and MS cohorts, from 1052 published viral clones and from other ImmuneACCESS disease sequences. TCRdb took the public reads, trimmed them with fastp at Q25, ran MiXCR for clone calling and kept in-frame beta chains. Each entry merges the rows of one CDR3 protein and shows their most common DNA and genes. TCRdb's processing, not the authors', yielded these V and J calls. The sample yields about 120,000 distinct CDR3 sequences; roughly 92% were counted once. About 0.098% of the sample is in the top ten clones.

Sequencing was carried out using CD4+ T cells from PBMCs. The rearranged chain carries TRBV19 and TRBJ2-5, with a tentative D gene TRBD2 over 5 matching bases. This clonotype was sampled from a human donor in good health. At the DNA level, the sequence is TGTGCCAGTAGTATGTGGGGAGCCCAAGAGACCCAGTACTTC. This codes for CASSMWGAQETQYF. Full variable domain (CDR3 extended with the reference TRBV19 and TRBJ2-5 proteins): DGGITQSPKYLFRKEGQNVTLSCEQNLNHDAMYWYRQDPGQGLRLIYYSQIVNDFQKGDIAEGYSVSREKKESFPLTVTSAQKNPTAFYLCASSMWGAQETQYFGPGTRLLVL.